A single sample is the source of the 30 T cell receptor beta chains below, sequenced in a study of blood T cell repertoires in COVID-19. Libraries were prepared by immunoSEQ multiplex PCR; TCRdb keeps only in-frame clonotypes and omits some of them. The sample lists tens of thousands of clones; roughly 80% were seen once. Sequenced sample: peripheral blood. The receptor set was obtained from a woman older than 75 with acute or convalescent COVID-19.

The chain combines TRBV5-1 with TRBJ1-1, with D maybe TRBD1 (5 bases). V lost 5 bases and J lost 1, with 9 bases in between. This CDR3 comprises 13 residues. Germline V gives CDR1 SGHRS, CDR2 YFSETQ. CDR3 amino acids: CASRSTGNTEAFF. CDR3 coding DNA: TGCGCCAGCAGATCCACAGGGAACACTGAAGCTTTCTTT. Full variable domain (rest looked up from reference TRBV5-1 and TRBJ1-1): KAGVTQTPRYLIKTRGQQVTLSCSPISGHRSVSWYQQTPGQGLQFLFEYFSETQRNKGNFPGRFSGRQFSNSRSEMNVSTLELGDSALYLCASRSTGNTEAFFGQGTRLTVV.

This clone was observed a single time. The chain combines TRBV28 with TRBJ1-4; D perhaps matches TRBD1 (5 bases). The CDR3 consists of 11 residues. Between the trimmed V and J ends, which lost 3 bases and 16 bases, there was a span of 12 bases. Germline CDR1 is MDHEN and CDR2 is SYDVKM. CDR3 sequence (DNA): TGTGCCAGCAGTTTCCGAGACAGACGGTTTTTT. As protein: CASSFRDRRFF.

With regard to this clone: With a much larger clone just one base away, this may be a read error. The sample has other DNA sequences that encode this CDR3 too. V and J are TRBV4-1 and TRBJ2-7; no clear D. The germline V gene has CDR1 MGHRA and CDR2 YSYEKL. V was pared by 6 bases and J by 6 bases, with 15 bases between. The CDR3 totals 13 residues. The CDR3: CASRSDAGGEQYF. The CDR3 DNA reads TGCGCCAGCAGAAGCGATGCCGGCGGCGAGCAGTACTTC.

In its sample, this clone was seen a few times. This rearrangement joins TRBV5-1 to TRBJ2-1; TRBD2 aligns across 7 bases. Germline assignment: CDR1 SGHRS and CDR2 YFSETQ. V shed 0 bases, J shed 9 bases, and the junction held 9 bases outside the gene matches. The CDR3 length is 15 residues. CDR3 in DNA: TGCGCCAGCAGCTTGGAAGGGACTAATCTTGGTGAGCAGTTCTTC. This sequence encodes CASSLEGTNLGEQFF.

J is TRBJ2-3 and V is TRBV5-1; 8 bases line up with TRBD2. The J segment lost 2 bases and the V segment lost 4 bases, leaving 3 bases of the junction unmatched. This CDR3 contains 14 residues. Germline CDR1 is SGHRS and CDR2 is YFSETQ. CDR3 sequence: CASSKRETTDTQYF. The CDR3 DNA is TGCGCCAGCAGCAAGCGGGAGACCACAGATACGCAGTATTTT. Together with reference TRBV5-1 and TRBJ2-3, the CDR3 gives the full variable domain: KAGVTQTPRYLIKTRGQQVTLSCSPISGHRSVSWYQQTPGQGLQFLFEYFSETQRNKGNFPGRFSGRQFSNSRSEMNVSTLELGDSALYLCASSKRETTDTQYFGPGTRLTVL.

This chain links TRBV13 with TRBJ2-7; TRBD1 agrees at 12 bases. After removal of 4 bases from V and 6 bases from J, the junction contained 10 bases not matched to a gene. The CDR3 spans 16 residues. The germline V gene has CDR1 PRHDT and CDR2 FYEKMQ (reference sequence). The CDR3 bases are TGTGCCAGCAGCTGGGACAGGGGGCGTTATGATCGCGAGCAGTACTTC. Amino acids: CASSWDRGRYDREQYF.

The chain links TRBV7-8 to TRBJ2-1; a possible D gene is TRBD2 (5 bases). Germline V gene lookup returns CDR1 SGHVS and CDR2 FQNEAQ. Trimming removed 8 bases from V and 6 bases from J, with 32 bases in between. The CDR3 loop spans 19 amino acids. The CDR3 nucleotides are TGTGCCAGCGCTCCCTGGGCAAACGAGGAGATTGATGGAGGCAATGAGCAGTTCTTC. It yields the protein CASAPWANEEIDGGNEQFF.

The chain combines TRBV10-3 with TRBJ1-2, with 8 bases aligning to TRBD1. The CDR3 contains 11 residues. With 10 bases clipped from V and 2 bases from J, the junction kept 0 bases outside the gene matches. Germline assignment: CDR1 ENHRY and CDR2 SYGVKD. As DNA, the CDR3 is TGTGCCACAGGGGGCAACTATGGCTACACCTTC. It is translated as CATGGNYGYTF.

The J gene is TRBJ2-5, the V gene TRBV5-1; 11 bases match TRBD2. The CDR3 covers 15 residues. Germline V gene data show CDR1 as SGHRS and CDR2 as YFSETQ. Losses at the gene ends were 3 bases for V and 1 base for J; bases not matched to a gene: 2. The CDR3 nucleotides read TGCGCCAGCAGCTGGGGGACTAGCGGCCAAGAGACCCAGTACTTC. Its protein product is CASSWGTSGQETQYF. Full variable domain (outside the CDR3, taken from reference TRBV5-1 and TRBJ2-5): KAGVTQTPRYLIKTRGQQVTLSCSPISGHRSVSWYQQTPGQGLQFLFEYFSETQRNKGNFPGRFSGRQFSNSRSEMNVSTLELGDSALYLCASSWGTSGQETQYFGPGTRLLVL.

The J gene is TRBJ2-2, the V gene TRBV18; tentatively, D is TRBD1 (5 bases). Trimming took off 4 bases at V and 4 bases at J, with 10 bases between the two ends. Germline V gives CDR1 KGHSH, CDR2 LQKENI. This CDR3 is 14 amino acids long. The chain's CDR3 is CASSRDSSTGELFF. CDR3 DNA: TGTGCCAGCTCACGTGACAGTTCCACCGGGGAGCTGTTTTTT.

The V call is TRBV6-4, the J call TRBJ1-6; weak D call: TRBD1 (5 bases). The CDR3 has 13 amino acids. Trimming pared 2 bases from V and 9 bases from J, leaving 8 bases between. Looked up from germline, CDR1 is MRHNA and CDR2 is SNTAGT. The CDR3 DNA follows: TGTGCCAGCAGTGACGGCGGGGGTTCACCCCTCCACTTT. Amino acids: CASSDGGGSPLHF.

The CDR3 region has the DNA TGTGCCAGCAGCTTGGACACTAGCGGGATATACACCGGGGAGCTGTTTTTT. Translated: CASSLDTSGIYTGELFF. The V gene is TRBV5-5, the J gene TRBJ2-2, with 10 bases fitting TRBD2. CDR1 is SGHKS, CDR2 YYEKEE, per germline (reference sequence). The trim removed 0 bases at V and 3 bases at J, leaving 5 bases unmatched. CDR3 length equals 17 residues.

The chain links TRBV2 to TRBJ1-6; 7 positions match TRBD1. This CDR3 is 13 amino acids long. The V gene's germline CDR1 is SNHLY and CDR2 FYNNEI. V was pared by 8 bases and J by 9 bases, with 7 bases of the junction left unmatched. CDR3 amino acids: CASRQGPGSPLHF. The CDR3 region has the DNA TGTGCCAGCCGACAGGGCCCAGGTTCACCCCTCCACTTT.

The CDR3 DNA follows: TGTGCCAGCAGCGTCACAGGGGGCATCGGAGGTTACACTGAAGCTTTCTTT. The encoded protein is CASSVTGGIGGYTEAFF. This rearrangement joins TRBV7-2 to TRBJ1-1, with TRBD1 identical over 9 bases. Trimming took 5 bases from V and 3 from J; bases not matched to a gene: 13. The germline CDR1 and CDR2 sequences are SGHTA and FQGNSA. This CDR3 contains 17 residues.

The rearrangement joins TRBV7-8 to TRBJ2-4, with 9 nucleotides matching TRBD1. J was trimmed by 6 bases and V by 6 bases; bases with no gene match: 12. The CDR3 extends over 16 amino acids. Germline loops: CDR1 SGHVS, CDR2 FQNEAQ. The CDR3 bases are TGTGCCAGCAGACCCGAAAGGACAGGGGTAGGAAACATTCAGTACTTC. It translates to CASRPERTGVGNIQYF.

The chain has TRBV11-2 and TRBJ2-1; 11 positions agree with TRBD2. The CDR3 is 16 residues long. CDR1 is SGHAT and CDR2 is FQNNGV in the germline V gene. The J segment lost 6 bases and the V segment lost 5 bases, leaving 9 bases of the junction unmatched. This CDR3 reads CASSILAGGGGNEQFF. The CDR3 nucleotides are TGTGCCAGCAGCATCCTAGCGGGAGGAGGTGGCAATGAGCAGTTCTTC.

This sequence joins TRBV2 and TRBJ2-3; tentatively, D is TRBD2 (5 bases). Between the trimmed V and J ends, which lost 6 bases and 2 bases, there was a span of 27 bases. Germline CDR1 is SNHLY and CDR2 is FYNNEI. The CDR3 runs 19 residues. DNA for the CDR3: TGTGCCAGCAGATTTACCCATCATCGGGAACAGCGCTTCACAGATACGCAGTATTTT. This sequence encodes CASRFTHHREQRFTDTQYF.

The V call is TRBV12-3 or TRBV12-4, the J call TRBJ1-2, with 9 bases identical to TRBD1. The CDR3 sequence is 13 residues long. V was clipped by 3 bases and J by 9 bases; unmatched bases: 5. CDR3 in DNA: TGTGCCAGCAGTTTCCGGGACAGGGCGAGCTACACCTTC. This gives the protein CASSFRDRASYTF.

The chain uses TRBV14 and TRBJ1-6, with D perhaps matching TRBD1 (5 bases). The V end was cut by 6 bases, the J end by 5 bases, with 23 bases between. The CDR3 is 18 amino acids. CDR1 SGHDN and CDR2 FVKESK come from the germline V gene. As DNA, the CDR3 is TGTGCCAGCAGTCAACTTTATTTTAGACAGCCCAATAATTCACCCCTCCACTTT. Its protein product is CASSQLYFRQPNNSPLHF.

There are a few counts of this clone. This chain links TRBV27 with TRBJ1-5; D is unclear. The CDR3 loop spans 13 amino acids. V was pared by 6 bases and J by 1 base, with 7 bases between. Germline CDR1 is MNHEY and CDR2 is SMNVEV (reference sequence). CDR3 in DNA: TGTGCCAGCAGCCTCTCCAGCAATCAGCCCCAGCATTTT. It specifies CASSLSSNQPQHF.

The chain has TRBV21-1 and TRBJ2-7; the table's D call, TRBD1, has no DNA check behind it. TRBV21-1 counts as a pseudogene. The CDR3 totals 13 residues. CDR3 amino acids: CASSKRGSYEQYF. The CDR3 coding sequence is TGTGCCAGCAGCAAAAGGGGCTCCTACGAGCAGTACTTC.

This chain links TRBV21-1 with TRBJ2-3; the table's TRBD1 call for D was not verified on the DNA. TRBV21-1 is an annotated pseudogene. The CDR3 runs 17 residues. The CDR3 coding sequence is TGTGCCAGCAGCCCGACCTTTGGGACAGGGGTCACAGATACGCAGTATTTT. This codes for CASSPTFGTGVTDTQYF.

This clone was observed a few times. The rearrangement uses TRBV6-1 and TRBJ2-1; D perhaps matches TRBD2 (5 bases). The CDR3 contains 15 residues. Trimming cost V 7 bases and J 1 base, with 14 bases left between them. The germline V gene has CDR1 MNHNS and CDR2 SASEGT. CDR3 nucleotides: TGTGCCAGCACCGACCCGACGGGATCCTACAATGAGCAGTTCTTC. Encoded protein: CASTDPTGSYNEQFF.

The chain links TRBV16 to TRBJ2-5; 8 nucleotides agree with TRBD2. After removal of 2 bases from V and 2 bases from J, the junction contained 4 bases not matched to a gene. Germline V lookup: CDR1 KGHSY, CDR2 FQNENV. This CDR3 spans 15 amino acids. The CDR3 nucleotides are TGTGCCAGCAGCCAAAGGAAGCGGGGGCAAGAGACCCAGTACTTC. This gives the protein CASSQRKRGQETQYF.

The V call is TRBV3-1 (or the pseudogene TRBV3-2), the J call TRBJ2-1; D uncertain. The germline gives CDR1 LGHDT, CDR2 YNNKEL (reference sequence). V dropped 0 bases and J dropped 6 bases, with 15 bases sitting between them. The CDR3 extends over 16 amino acids. CDR3 sequence reads: CASSQDGPLGRNEQFF. The CDR3, as DNA: TGTGCCAGCAGCCAAGATGGGCCCCTCGGCCGCAATGAGCAGTTCTTC.

This rearrangement joins TRBV5-1 to TRBJ1-1; maybe TRBD1 (5 bases). Germline loops: CDR1 SGHRS, CDR2 YFSETQ. The ends were cut back, 7 bases at V and 1 base at J, with 14 bases in the middle. The CDR3 loop spans 14 amino acids. This chain's CDR3 is CASSQGLENTEAFF. As DNA, the CDR3 is TGCGCCAGCTCCCAGGGATTGGAGAACACTGAAGCTTTCTTT. Looking up the rest from reference TRBV5-1 and TRBJ1-1 gives the full variable domain: KAGVTQTPRYLIKTRGQQVTLSCSPISGHRSVSWYQQTPGQGLQFLFEYFSETQRNKGNFPGRFSGRQFSNSRSEMNVSTLELGDSALYLCASSQGLENTEAFFGQGTRLTVV.

This clone was detected once. The chain joins TRBV24-1 to TRBJ1-2; 8 bases agree with TRBD1. The CDR3 is 15 amino acids. V was clipped by 3 bases and J by 1 base; unmatched bases: 3. CDR1 KGHDR and CDR2 SFDVKD come from the germline V gene. This chain's CDR3 is CATSDPGGDNYGYTF. The CDR3 coding sequence is TGTGCCACCAGTGATCCAGGGGGCGATAACTATGGCTACACCTTC.

The rearrangement joins TRBV10-3 to TRBJ1-1, with D tentatively TRBD1 (5 bases). Trimming shortened V by 2 bases and J by 6 bases, and 13 bases separated the two germline ends. CDR1 is ENHRY, CDR2 SYGVKD, per germline. The CDR3 has 14 residues. In DNA, the CDR3 is TGTGCCATCAGTGAGGGGCAGGGTGTTGCTGAAGCTTTCTTT. Translated, it gives CAISEGQGVAEAFF.

This clone has a single count. The chain uses TRBV6-5 and TRBJ1-2; D remains ambiguous. CDR1 is MNHEY, CDR2 SVGAGI, per germline. This CDR3 spans 14 amino acids. The V end was cut by 7 bases, the J end by 6 bases, with 18 bases between. The CDR3 is CASIPRGIQDGYTF. Here the CDR3 DNA reads TGTGCCAGCATCCCCCGAGGGATCCAAGATGGCTACACCTTC.

The chain carries TRBV30 and TRBJ2-7; maybe TRBD2 (5 bases). V lost 5 bases and J 7 bases, leaving 18 bases between the germline ends. The CDR3 loop spans 13 amino acids. CDR1 and CDR2 from the germline V gene are GTSNPN and SVGIG (reference sequence). CDR3 loop: CAWSTGVAGEQYF. DNA of the CDR3: TGTGCCTGGTCTACTGGGGTCGCGGGTGAGCAGTACTTC. The variable domain in full, with the rest retrieved from reference TRBV30 and TRBJ2-7, is SQTIHQWPATLVQPVGSPLSLECTVEGTSNPNLYWYRQAAGRGLQLLFYSVGIGQISSEVPQNLSASRPQDRQFILSSKKLLLSDSGFYLCAWSTGVAGEQYFGPGTRLTVT.